The next 25 T cell receptor beta chains were all read from a single sample in a study of T cell responses to AZD1222 COVID-19 vaccine. Here immunoSEQ multiplex PCR was the method, and the copy in TCRdb shows in-frame clones only, minus some. The sample holds fewer than 150,000 clones, approximately 90% seen once. The source material was peripheral blood, sampled 28 days after the second AZD1222 dose. Every receptor here comes from an adult who received the AZD1222 COVID-19 vaccine.

The CDR3 region is CASSEGGGAAEQYF. CDR3 coding DNA: TGTGCCAGCAGTGAGGGCGGGGGGGCCGCCGAGCAGTACTTC. The V call is TRBV25-1, the J call TRBJ2-7; TRBD2 matches 9 bases. Trimming at V came to 3 bases and at J to 6 bases, leaving 6 bases not matched to a gene. The CDR3 is 14 residues long. Germline lookup yields CDR1 MGHDK and CDR2 SYGVNS.

The chain employs TRBV12-3 or TRBV12-4 and TRBJ1-5; weak D call: TRBD1 (6 bases). Deletions cut 5 bases from V and 5 bases from J, with 10 bases between. The CDR3 runs 13 residues. In DNA form, the CDR3 reads TGTGCCAGCAGTCGGAACAGGGATCAGCCCCAGCATTTT. Protein: CASSRNRDQPQHF.

The sample holds one count of this clone. The chain recombines TRBV3-1 (or the pseudogene TRBV3-2) with TRBJ2-2; D is uncertain. This CDR3 is 12 amino acids long. V was trimmed by 4 bases and J by 5 bases, leaving 5 bases between them. The germline CDR1 and CDR2 sequences are LGHDT and YNNKEL (reference sequence). This CDR3 reads CASSLRTGELFF. CDR3 coding DNA: TGTGCCAGCAGCCTCAGAACCGGGGAGCTGTTTTTT.

The chain combines TRBV7-2 with TRBJ1-3; tentatively, D is TRBD1 (5 bases). The germline gives CDR1 SGHTA, CDR2 FQGNSA. V was shortened by 1 base and J by 0 bases, with 10 bases between the two germline ends. The CDR3 sequence is 16 residues long. This CDR3 reads CASSLVGPYSGNTIYF. CDR3 bases: TGTGCCAGCAGCTTAGTGGGACCGTACTCTGGAAACACCATATATTTT. Drawing the rest from reference TRBV7-2 and TRBJ1-3, the complete variable domain is GAGVSQSPSNKVTEKGKDVELRCDPISGHTALYWYRQSLGQGLEFLIYFQGNSAPDKSGLPSDRFSAERTGGSVSTLTIQRTQQEDSAVYLCASSLVGPYSGNTIYFGEGSWLTVV.

A single count supports this clone. The chain recombines TRBV4-3 with TRBJ2-7; possibly TRBD2 for D (6 bases). V dropped 0 bases and J dropped 5 bases, with 14 bases sitting between them. Germline V CDR1 and CDR2: LGHNA, YSLEER. The CDR3 sequence is 15 residues long. Here the CDR3 DNA reads TGCGCCAGCAGCCAAGACAGGACTATCCCCCACGAGCAGTACTTC. It translates to CASSQDRTIPHEQYF.

This clone appeared once. The DNA is omitted, as the CDR3 cannot be located on it reliably, and the CDR3 follows TCRdb's listing. The chain carries TRBV1 and TRBJ2-1; TRBD1 reflects the table's D call only, with no check against the DNA. TRBV1 corresponds to a pseudogene. The CDR3 has 21 amino acids, counting both end residues. CDR3 protein: CTSSQVGTGTGGQRSYNEQFF.

V usage is TRBV7-2 and J usage is TRBJ1-2, with TRBD1 matching over 7 bases. This CDR3 is 15 amino acids long. Germline V gene lookup returns CDR1 SGHTA and CDR2 FQGNSA. J was trimmed by 2 bases and V by 5 bases; bases with no gene match: 8. In nucleotides, the CDR3 is TGTGCCAGCAGCCAAGGACAGGACGGAAACTATGGCTACACCTTC. Protein: CASSQGQDGNYGYTF.

The table lists this clone with a count of one. This rearrangement joins TRBV18 to TRBJ1-1, with D tentatively TRBD1 (5 bases). CDR1 is KGHSH and CDR2 is LQKENI in the germline V gene. This CDR3 has 15 residues. V lost 2 bases and J 3 bases, leaving 13 bases between the germline ends. The CDR3: CASSPRAGPDTEAFF. The CDR3 DNA follows: TGTGCCAGCTCACCAAGGGCGGGGCCAGACACTGAAGCTTTCTTT.

The rearrangement joins TRBV25-1 to TRBJ1-2, with unresolved D. V lost 3 bases, J lost 2 bases, and 19 bases lay in between. The CDR3 totals 17 residues. Germline V gene data show CDR1 as MGHDK and CDR2 as SYGVNS. CDR3 nucleotide sequence: TGTGCCAGCAGTGAGTCCAAGGCGGCAGTATTAAACTATGGCTACACCTTC. Its translation: CASSESKAAVLNYGYTF.

V and J are TRBV5-8 and TRBJ1-4; TRBD1 matches 7 bases. This CDR3 is built from 15 residues. Germline V lookup: CDR1 SGHTS, CDR2 YDEGEE. Germline trimming cut 0 bases from V and 3 bases from J; bases unmatched to any gene: 2. CDR3 bases: TGTGCCAGCAGCTTGGACAGGGGAGCTAATGAAAAACTGTTTTTT. Amino acids: CASSLDRGANEKLFF.

The gene calls are TRBV5-6 and TRBJ2-7; D gene ambiguous. This CDR3 is 11 amino acids long. Germline V gene data show CDR1 as SGHDT and CDR2 as YYEEEE. V gave up 0 bases and J gave up 6 bases, with 4 bases separating them. CDR3 residues: CASSLDAEQYF. The CDR3 DNA is TGTGCCAGCAGCTTGGACGCCGAGCAGTACTTC.

The chain employs TRBV5-1 and TRBJ2-6, with D perhaps TRBD2 (6 bases). The germline V and J ends were trimmed by 6 bases and 0 bases, with 10 bases remaining between them. Germline V gives CDR1 SGHRS, CDR2 YFSETQ. The CDR3 extends over 15 amino acids. CDR3 region: CASIREPSGANVLTF. DNA for the CDR3: TGCGCCAGCATTCGGGAGCCCTCTGGGGCCAACGTCCTGACTTTC.

This chain joins TRBV18 and TRBJ2-3; D unclear. Trimming stripped 2 bases from V and 5 bases from J, with 5 bases between. The CDR3 has 12 amino acids. Per germline, CDR1 KGHSH and CDR2 LQKENI. CDR3 DNA sequence: TGTGCCAGCTCACCAGGGGAAGATACGCAGTATTTT. Its translation: CASSPGEDTQYF.

The V and J genes are TRBV19 and TRBJ1-5, with D hard to call. The CDR3 is 14 residues long. V was shortened by 4 bases and J by 9 bases, with 16 bases between the two germline ends. Germline CDR1 and CDR2: LNHDA and SQIVND (reference sequence). The CDR3 nucleotides are TGTGCCAGTAGTAGCCAATACAGCCAGAGGCCCCAGCATTTT. Protein product: CASSSQYSQRPQHF.

This chain uses TRBV6-2 or TRBV6-3 with TRBJ2-3; 7 bases map to TRBD2. The CDR3 contains 18 residues. Germline CDR1 and CDR2: MNHEY and SVGEGT. Germline trimming cut 2 bases from V and 0 bases from J; bases unmatched to any gene: 11. CDR3: CASSYEWGGRTSTDTQYF. CDR3 nucleotides: TGTGCCAGCAGTTACGAGTGGGGGGGGAGGACTAGCACAGATACGCAGTATTTT.

The table lists this clone with a few counts. The chain employs TRBV7-2 and TRBJ2-7; D is perhaps TRBD2 (6 bases). The CDR3 runs to 12 residues. The germline V and J ends were trimmed by 2 bases and 9 bases, with 11 bases remaining between them. From germline, CDR1 is SGHTA and CDR2 FQGNSA. In DNA, the CDR3 is TGTGCCAGCAGCTTATATGGGGGAGGGCAGTACTTC. Translating it yields CASSLYGGGQYF.

The chain uses TRBV30 and TRBJ1-1, with TRBD1 identical over 12 bases. Germline V gene sequence: CDR1 GTSNPN, CDR2 SVGIG (reference sequence). The CDR3 has 14 residues. Germline trimming cut 1 base from V and 10 bases from J; bases unmatched to any gene: 7. The CDR3 coding sequence is TGTGCCTGGAGTGAGGGACAGGGGGCATCGACAGCTTTCTTT. Translation gives CAWSEGQGASTAFF.

In its sample, this clone was seen once. The J gene is TRBJ1-1, the V gene TRBV5-4, with TRBD1 identical over 8 bases. The CDR3 consists of 15 residues. CDR1 and CDR2 (germline): SGHNT, YYREEE (reference sequence). V dropped 3 bases and J dropped 6; count of bases not matched to a gene: 10. This CDR3 is CASSYSGGSDPEAFF. Written as DNA, the CDR3 is TGTGCCAGCAGCTACTCAGGGGGCTCCGATCCTGAAGCTTTCTTT.

This chain uses TRBV2 with TRBJ1-2, with 7 bases lining up with TRBD1. This CDR3 has 12 residues. In germline, CDR1 is SNHLY, CDR2 FYNNEI. The trim removed 6 bases at V and 8 bases at J, leaving 6 bases unmatched. DNA for the CDR3: TGTGCCAGCAGGACAGGGATGGGAGGCTACACCTTC. Amino acids: CASRTGMGGYTF.

The CDR3: CASSQVPRGSAYSYNEQFF. The CDR3 coding sequence is TGTGCCAGCAGCCAAGTCCCCAGAGGGAGCGCCTACTCCTACAATGAGCAGTTCTTC. The rearrangement joins TRBV4-2 to TRBJ2-1, with D maybe TRBD2 (5 bases). Germline CDR1 is LGHNA and CDR2 is YNFKEQ. The ends were cut back, 1 base at V and 0 bases at J, with 19 bases in the middle. There are 19 residues in the CDR3.

The chain joins TRBV21-1 to TRBJ1-5. TRBV21-1 constitutes a pseudogene. The CDR3 extends over 15 amino acids. CDR3 in amino acids: CASSKERYSNQPQHF. For the CDR3, the DNA is TGTGCCAGCAGCAAAGAGAGGTATAGCAATCAGCCCCAGCATTTT.

J is TRBJ1-1 and V is TRBV6-5, with 7 positions matching TRBD1. The CDR3 runs to 15 residues. V dropped 2 bases and J dropped 4; count of bases not matched to a gene: 7. The germline CDR1 and CDR2 sequences are MNHEY and SVGAGI. The CDR3 here is CASSYEGAGITEAFF. The CDR3 coding sequence is TGTGCCAGCAGTTACGAGGGGGCCGGGATCACTGAAGCTTTCTTT.

The V call is TRBV4-3, the J call TRBJ1-1, with a possible D match to TRBD1 (6 bases). Germline V lookup: CDR1 LGHNA, CDR2 YSLEER. Trimming cost V 1 base and J 1 base, with 13 bases left between them. This CDR3 spans 16 amino acids. The CDR3 bases are TGCGCCAGCAGCCAAGGCGTGGGGGGCCCGAACACTGAAGCTTTCTTT. This sequence encodes CASSQGVGGPNTEAFF.

This chain joins TRBV29-1 and TRBJ2-6, with D hard to call. This CDR3 comprises 12 residues. Germline CDR1 is SQVTM and CDR2 is ANQGSEA. The V gene lost 6 bases and the J gene lost 1 base, with 4 bases spanning the gap. The chain's CDR3 is CSVGSGANVLTF. The CDR3 nucleotides are TGCAGCGTCGGTTCTGGGGCCAACGTCCTGACTTTC.

The chain recombines TRBV6-5 with TRBJ1-2, with D unresolved. Trimming took 2 bases from V and 2 from J, leaving 6 bases between them. The CDR3 spans 13 residues. Germline CDR1 is MNHEY and CDR2 is SVGAGI. The CDR3 coding sequence is TGTGCCAGCAGTTACGGGCAGAACTATGGCTACACCTTC. It translates to CASSYGQNYGYTF.